A selection of T cell receptor beta chains follows, all from one sample in a study of regulatory T cells in long-lasting Graves disease. A single record per CDR3 protein comes from TCRdb applying MiXCR to the multiplex PCR reads. The repertoire holds 620,000 or so distinct CDR3 sequences, 16% seen once, with under 20% in the top ten. These data also featured in a second study, about T cells in Graves' hyperthyroidism and ophthalmopathy.

The sample was peripheral blood mononuclear cells (PBMCs), taken at new diagnosis, from a patient treated with antithyroid drugs. The receptors stem from a woman aged 30 to 39 with Graves disease. CDR3s include the opening cysteine and the closing phenylalanine or tryptophan. The D gene is left open where the match is weak. Expanded clones get a size class; other rows say once, few or many, or leave the size out.

TRBJ1-5 few TRBV20-1 . TGCAGTGCTAGCCTAGGGAACCAGCCCCAGCATTTT CSASLGNQPQHF
TRBJ2-1 few TRBV5-4 TRBD2 TGTGCCAGCCGACTGCAAATAGCGGGAGCAGATGAGCAGTTCTTC CASRLQIAGADEQFF
TRBJ1-2 . TRBV28 . TGTGCCAGCAGTCTACCCGCCCTCGACGTCCTAGGCTACACCTTC CASSLPALDVLGYTF
TRBJ2-1 many TRBV5-1 . TGCGCCAGCAGCTTGGGGACACTCAGCTCCTACAATGAGCAGTTCTTC CASSLGTLSSYNEQFF
TRBJ2-7 many TRBV27 . TGTGCCAGCGGCTTGGGGGACCCGAAAATCTACGAGCAGTACTTC CASGLGDPKIYEQYF
TRBJ1-2 . TRBV29-1 . TGCAGCGTTGTAACTGGTGGCTACACCTTC CSVVTGGYTF
TRBJ2-7 many TRBV6-2/TRBV6-3 TRBD1 TGTGCCAGCATGGGCGGACCGGGACAGACCTACGAGCAGTACTTC CASMGGPGQTYEQYF
TRBJ1-4 . TRBV27 TRBD1 TGTGCCAGCAGAAGGGACAGGGGTTTTGAAAAACTGTTTTTT CASRRDRGFEKLFF
TRBJ2-1 . TRBV3-1 TRBD2 TGTGCCAGCAGCCAAGGGACTAGCGTTCTCAATGAGCAGTTCTTC CASSQGTSVLNEQFF
TRBJ1-2 few TRBV6-1 . TGTGCCAGCAGTGAAAGACAGACCACTAACTATGGCTACACCTTC CASSERQTTNYGYTF
TRBJ2-1 . TRBV9 . TGTGCCAGCAGCGTAGGATTGTGGAATGAGCAGTTCTTC CASSVGLWNEQFF
TRBJ2-1 . TRBV9 TRBD1 TGTGCCAGCAGCGTAGACCAGGACAGGAGGTACAATGAGCAGTTCTTC CASSVDQDRRYNEQFF
TRBJ1-1 . TRBV12-3/TRBV12-4 TRBD1 TGTGCCAGCACTAGAGGGGGCAGAATGAACACTGAAGCTTTCTTT CASTRGGRMNTEAFF
TRBJ1-2 many TRBV28 . TGTGCCAGCAGCATCGTGACAGTGGGCTATGGCTACACCTTC CASSIVTVGYGYTF
TRBJ2-6 few TRBV5-1 . TGCGCCAGCAGCTGGGGGGCCTCTGGGGCCAACGTCCTGACTTTC CASSWGASGANVLTF
TRBJ2-2 few TRBV18 TRBD2 TGTGCCAGCTCACCTAGATCGGGAGGCCACACCGGGGAGCTGTTTTTT CASSPRSGGHTGELFF
TRBJ1-4 many TRBV7-2 . TGTGCCAGCAGCCCTAAGGGCTTGGGAGCTGAAAAACTGTTTTTT CASSPKGLGAEKLFF
TRBJ1-5 . TRBV4-1 . TGCGCCAGCAGCCACAATGGGGGGCAGGGCTGGCAGCCCCAGCATTTT CASSHNGGQGWQPQHF
TRBJ2-1 many TRBV30 . TGTGCCTGGATGAGGGGAATAAGCTCCTACAATGAGCAGTTCTTC CAWMRGISSYNEQFF
TRBJ2-1 few TRBV7-3 TRBD1 TGTGCCAGCAGCGAACAGGGGGCGGTTAACAATGAGCAGTTCTTC CASSEQGAVNNEQFF
TRBJ1-1 many TRBV12-3/TRBV12-4 TRBD1 TGTGCCAGCAGCTGGACAGGGGAAGCTTTCTTT CASSWTGEAFF
TRBJ2-1 few TRBV20-1 TRBD2 TGCAGCGGGGTGGGACTAGCGGGAATTGAGCAGTTCTTC CSGVGLAGIEQFF
TRBJ1-2 many TRBV7-9 . TGTGCCAGCAGCTCCCGGGACACTCTCAACTATGGCTACACCTTC CASSSRDTLNYGYTF
TRBJ1-3 . TRBV24-1 . TGTGCCACCAGTGAGGCAGCTGGAAACACCATATATTTT CATSEAAGNTIYF
TRBJ2-7 . TRBV18 . TGTGCCAGTTCAGGGGAGGGAGGGAGCTACGAGCAGTACTTC CASSGEGGSYEQYF
TRBJ2-1 many TRBV24-1 TRBD2 TGTGCCACCAGTGACCCAGGACTAGCGGGAGCTGAGCAGTTCTTC CATSDPGLAGAEQFF
TRBJ1-6 many TRBV28 TRBD1 TGTGCCAGCAGTTTCGGGACAGGATTGGGTTCTTCACCCCTCCACTTT CASSFGTGLGSSPLHF
TRBJ2-7 . TRBV6-1 TRBD1 TGTGCCAGCAATAGACAGGGGGCCTCCTACGAGCAGTACTTC CASNRQGASYEQYF
TRBJ1-5 . TRBV6-1 . TGTGCCAGCAGTGAAGCAAAAGCAGGGAGGAATCAGCCCCAGCATTTT CASSEAKAGRNQPQHF
TRBJ2-4 . TRBV6-1 TRBD2 TGTGCCAGCAGGAATAGCGGGGCAAGTGGAAACATTCAGTACTTC CASRNSGASGNIQYF
TRBJ2-7 . TRBV7-2 . TGTGCCAGCAGCCCTCGGGGAGGGGAGGGGGGATACGAGCAGTACTTC CASSPRGGEGGYEQYF
TRBJ2-7 many TRBV28 TRBD1 TGTGCCAGCAGTCAAACAGGGGGCTTGTCCTACGAGCAGTACTTC CASSQTGGLSYEQYF
TRBJ2-7 . TRBV10-2 . TGCGCCAGCAGTGAGGGGGCGGCGGTCTCCTACGAGCAGTACTTC CASSEGAAVSYEQYF
TRBJ1-1 few TRBV18 TRBD1 TGTGCCAGCTCACCCATTGATGGGACAGGGACCGAAGCTTTCTTT CASSPIDGTGTEAFF
TRBJ2-3 . TRBV10-2 TRBD2 TGCGCCAGCAGTGAGTCGGCGCGGGAGTTTTTAACAGATACGCAGTATTTT CASSESAREFLTDTQYF
TRBJ2-3 . TRBV9 . TGTGCCAGCAATACGGACAGCGGGTATACGCAGTATTTT CASNTDSGYTQYF
TRBJ1-2 few TRBV7-9 TRBD1 TGTGCCAGCGAACTACAGGGGGCGGGTGGCTGCACCTTC CASELQGAGGCTF
TRBJ2-3 many TRBV3-1 . TGTGCCAGCAGCCAAGGGAACACAGATACGCAGTATTTT CASSQGNTDTQYF
TRBJ2-7 . TRBV20-1 TRBD2 TGCAGTGCCCGGGGCCCTAGCGGTTCCTACGAGCAGTACTTC CSARGPSGSYEQYF
TRBJ2-5 many TRBV12-3/TRBV12-4 TRBD1 TGTGCCAGCAGGCCGGGACAGCAAGAGACCCAGTACTTC CASRPGQQETQYF
TRBJ1-2 once TRBV7-8 . TGTGCCAGCAGCCCCACCGCCAGGGCCAGTGGCTACACCTTC CASSPTARASGYTF
TRBJ1-2 many TRBV5-1 TRBD1 TGCGCCAGCACCTACCAGGGGGGTGGCTATGGCTACACCTTC CASTYQGGGYGYTF
TRBJ2-1 many TRBV28 . TGTGCCAGCAAAGGGCAGTACAATGAGCAGTTCTTC CASKGQYNEQFF
TRBJ2-3 many TRBV5-1 TRBD1 TGCGCCAGCACGTTTTTATTGAGGACAGGGGGAACAGATACGCAGTATTTT CASTFLLRTGGTDTQYF
TRBJ1-5 few TRBV6-1 TRBD1 TGTGCCAGCAGAGTCTCACAGGGGTACAATCAGCCCCAGCATTTT CASRVSQGYNQPQHF
TRBJ1-6 many TRBV28 . TGTGCCAGCACCACCCCTGGAGGAGGGAGGGATTCACCCCTCCACTTT CASTTPGGGRDSPLHF
TRBJ1-1 many TRBV28 . TGTGCCAGCAGTCCACTTCAGGATCGAATCACTGAAGCTTTCTTT CASSPLQDRITEAFF
TRBJ1-1 many TRBV7-7 TRBD1 TGTGCTAGCAGCAAGGGGAACGAAGGACAGGTGAACACTGAAGCTTTCTTT CASSKGNEGQVNTEAFF
TRBJ2-3 few TRBV9 . TGTGCCAGCAGCGTAGACCGGAGCGCAGATACGCAGTATTTT CASSVDRSADTQYF
TRBJ2-1 many TRBV18 . TGTGCCAGCTCACCACTGGTCAGCGCGGGGCAGTTCTTC CASSPLVSAGQFF
TRBJ2-3 . TRBV3-1 TRBD2 TGTGCCAGCAGCCAGAGACTAGCGGGAGTGACAACAGATACGCAGTATTTT CASSQRLAGVTTDTQYF
TRBJ1-2 few TRBV6-5 . TGTGCCAGCAGTTACTTCGCCTTGGGCAACGGATTTGCGACCGACTATGGCTACACCTTC CASSYFALGNGFATDYGYTF
TRBJ2-1 . TRBV7-2 . TGTGCCAGCAGCTTAGAGTGGACCAAGCAGTTCTTC CASSLEWTKQFF